The 32 T cell receptor beta chains below were found in one sample sequenced in a study of blood T cells in healthy people across ages. Next came a second PCR, run for about 7 to 12 cycles, which used a sample-barcoded 5' primer along with a J-beta primer mix. A single record per CDR3 protein comes from TCRdb applying MiXCR to the 5' RACE reads. This table holds about 730,000 distinct CDR3 sequences, about 40% found once. Input material: blood. The receptors derive from a woman aged 55-69 years in good health.

The chain has TRBV2 and TRBJ1-2; 9 bases line up with TRBD1. After removal of 4 bases from V and 13 bases from J, the junction contained 4 bases not matched to a gene. This CDR3 spans 11 amino acids. Germline values: CDR1 SNHLY, CDR2 FYNNEI. CDR3 nucleotide sequence: TGTGCCAGCAGTGGGGGACAGGGTTGCACCTTC. Encoded protein: CASSGGQGCTF.

This chain joins TRBV12-3 or TRBV12-4 and TRBJ1-2; 8 bases line up with TRBD1. This CDR3 region has 14 residues. V lost 6 bases, J lost 7 bases, and 10 bases stayed unmatched. CDR3 amino acids: CASSQGQESPGYTF. The CDR3 DNA reads TGTGCCAGCAGCCAGGGACAGGAGAGTCCTGGCTACACCTTC.

The J gene is TRBJ2-7, the V gene TRBV7-2; 13 bases map to TRBD2. V lost 2 bases and J lost 0; bases outside the gene matches: 10. This CDR3 has 19 residues. Germline values: CDR1 SGHTA, CDR2 FQGNSA. The DNA for the CDR3 is TGTGCCAGCAGCTTACGCAGGACTAGCGGGAGCGACAGCTCCTACGAGCAGTACTTC. This gives the protein CASSLRRTSGSDSSYEQYF.

This clonotype was counted between two and nine times. The V gene is TRBV12-3 or TRBV12-4, the J gene TRBJ2-7; 7 nucleotides match TRBD1. CDR3 length equals 15 residues. The V segment lost 5 bases and the J segment 2 bases; nucleotides outside the gene matches: 9. The CDR3 protein is CASSKGAVVAYEQYF. DNA of the CDR3: TGTGCCAGCAGTAAGGGGGCAGTCGTAGCCTACGAGCAGTACTTC.

This clonotype showed up just a few times. V usage is TRBV3-1 and J usage is TRBJ1-1, with 7 bases fitting TRBD1. Germline loops: CDR1 LGHDT, CDR2 YNNKEL (reference sequence). The CDR3 totals 14 residues. J gave up 6 bases and V 6 bases, and 10 bases lay outside the gene matches. This CDR3 is CASRPTGRVAEAFF. DNA for the CDR3: TGTGCCAGCAGGCCGACAGGGAGGGTCGCTGAAGCTTTCTTT. Using reference TRBV3-1 and TRBJ1-1 for the parts outside the CDR3, the full variable domain is DTAVSQTPKYLVTQMGNDKSIKCEQNLGHDTMYWYKQDSKKFLKIMFSYNNKELIINETVPNRFSPKSPDKAHLNLHINSLELGDSAVYFCASRPTGRVAEAFFGQGTRLTVV.

The chain uses TRBV29-1 and TRBJ2-2; 9 nucleotides agree with TRBD1. In germline, CDR1 is SQVTM, CDR2 ANQGSEA. V was clipped by 5 bases and J by 6 bases; unmatched bases: 7. The CDR3 covers 14 residues. CDR3 sequence reads: CSVSDRGFAGELFF. The DNA for the CDR3 is TGCAGCGTTTCGGACAGGGGATTTGCCGGGGAGCTGTTTTTT.

V usage is TRBV29-1 and J usage is TRBJ1-2; D gene uncertain. V lost 8 bases and J lost 5, with 12 bases in between. The germline V gene has CDR1 SQVTM and CDR2 ANQGSEA. This CDR3 comprises 11 residues. Here the CDR3 reads CSLGRNYGYTF. The DNA for the CDR3 is TGCAGCCTGGGCCGGAATTATGGCTACACCTTC.

This clonotype was recorded only once. The gene calls are TRBV7-9 and TRBJ1-1; D possibly corresponds to TRBD1 (5 bases). The germline V and J ends were trimmed by 1 base and 6 bases, with 9 bases remaining between them. The CDR3 length is 13 residues. Germline CDR1 and CDR2: SEHNR and FQNEAQ (reference sequence). The DNA of the CDR3 is TGTGCCAGCAGCTTAGTCGGGGACGCTGAAGCTTTCTTT. Encoded protein: CASSLVGDAEAFF.

The J gene is TRBJ2-2, the V gene TRBV12-3 or TRBV12-4, with 8 bases identical to TRBD1. This CDR3 has 15 amino acids. The junction had 2 bases not matched to a gene; V was cut back by 3 bases and J by 2 bases. The CDR3 loop reads CASSFDRGNTGELFF. The CDR3 DNA reads TGTGCCAGCAGTTTCGACAGGGGAAACACCGGGGAGCTGTTTTTT.

This clonotype has a count of ten or more. V gene TRBV29-1 combines with J gene TRBJ1-6; 8 bases match TRBD1. V shed 6 bases, J shed 5 bases, and the junction held 3 bases outside the gene matches. Germline V gene sequence: CDR1 SQVTM, CDR2 ANQGSEA. This CDR3 comprises 13 residues. The CDR3 loop is CSVRTGNNSPLHF. The DNA of the CDR3 is TGCAGCGTGAGGACAGGGAATAATTCACCCCTCCACTTT. The full variable domain, with the rest looked up from reference TRBV29-1 and TRBJ1-6, is SAVISQKPSRDICQRGTSLTIQCQVDSQVTMMFWYRQQPGQSLTLIATANQGSEATYESGFVIDKFPISRPNLTFSTLTVSNMSPEDSSIYLCSVRTGNNSPLHFGNGTRLTVT.

The gene calls are TRBV6-2 or TRBV6-3 and TRBJ2-3, with 14 bases identical to TRBD2. The trim removed 5 bases at V and 3 bases at J, leaving 13 bases unmatched. The CDR3 consists of 19 residues. Germline CDR1 is MNHEY and CDR2 is SVGEGT. The chain's CDR3 is CASSQHPGLAGVLTDTQYF. The CDR3, as DNA: TGTGCCAGCAGTCAACATCCGGGACTAGCGGGAGTCCTGACAGATACGCAGTATTTT.

J is TRBJ2-6 and V is TRBV9; tentatively, D is TRBD2 (5 bases). CDR1 is SGDLS and CDR2 is YYNGEE in the germline V gene. The CDR3 sequence is 17 residues long. Trimming left V 1 base short and J 2 bases short, with 13 bases between. CDR3 sequence (DNA): TGTGCCAGCAGCGTATCCGGGGAAGCGCCTGGGGCCAACGTCCTGACTTTC. Protein sequence: CASSVSGEAPGANVLTF.

The gene calls are TRBV20-1 and TRBJ1-2; 8 bases match TRBD1. V was pared by 4 bases and J by 8 bases, with 6 bases of the junction left unmatched. Germline lookup yields CDR1 DFQATT and CDR2 SNEGSKA (reference sequence). This CDR3 is built from 12 residues. CDR3 in DNA: TGCAGTGCTACATTACAGGGGGGGGGCTACACCTTC. Amino acids: CSATLQGGGYTF.

The CDR3 DNA reads as TGTGCCAGCAGTCTGGGGGCGGCGGAACAGCCCCAGCATTTT. It specifies CASSLGAAEQPQHF. The chain is built from TRBV6-1 and TRBJ1-5; a possible D gene is TRBD1 (6 bases). Germline V gene lookup returns CDR1 MNHNS and CDR2 SASEGT. The CDR3 covers 14 residues. Trimming left V 5 bases short and J 7 bases short, with 15 bases between.

This clonotype was picked up a small number of times. The gene calls are TRBV2 and TRBJ2-3, with a tentative D call TRBD1 (6 bases). Per germline, CDR1 SNHLY and CDR2 FYNNEI. V lost 7 bases and J lost 1, with 12 bases in between. The CDR3 length is 14 residues. The CDR3 DNA reads as TGTGCCAGCATGACGGGACAACGCACAGATACGCAGTATTTT. Encoded protein: CASMTGQRTDTQYF.

In DNA form, the CDR3 reads TGCAGTGCTACCCCGCAGTCCTCTGGGGCCAACGTCCTGACTTTC. This translates into CSATPQSSGANVLTF. J is TRBJ2-6 and V is TRBV20-1; no clear D gene. Germline V gene data show CDR1 as DFQATT and CDR2 as SNEGSKA (reference sequence). CDR3 size: 15 residues. Trimming shortened V by 4 bases and J by 0 bases, and 10 bases separated the two germline ends.

This clonotype was seen a few times. The rearrangement joins TRBV24-1 to TRBJ2-6, with no clear D. V lost 5 bases to trimming and J lost 0 bases, with 10 bases between them. Germline V gene lookup returns CDR1 KGHDR and CDR2 SFDVKD. The CDR3 consists of 16 residues. The CDR3 reads CATSAPGLSGANVLTF. In DNA, the CDR3 is TGTGCCACCAGTGCCCCCGGCCTCTCTGGGGCCAACGTCCTGACTTTC.

The chain recombines TRBV4-3 with TRBJ2-7; D remains ambiguous. The germline gives CDR1 LGHNA, CDR2 YSLEER. The CDR3 has 15 residues. V was pared by 1 base and J by 7 bases, with 17 bases between. CDR3 protein: CASSQGSSPYNEQYF. For the CDR3, the DNA is TGCGCCAGCAGCCAAGGGTCATCTCCCTACAATGAGCAGTACTTC.

V is TRBV5-1 and J is TRBJ2-5; 7 bases map to TRBD2. TRBJ2-7 explains the end of the DNA better; the J call may be wrong. Germline V gene lookup returns CDR1 SGHRS and CDR2 YFSETQ. CDR3 size: 14 residues. CDR3 DNA: TGCGCCAGCAGCTCTGAGGCTAGCGGACACGAGCAGTACTTC. As protein: CASSSEASGHEQYF.

In this sample, this clonotype turned up once. The V gene is TRBV20-1, the J gene TRBJ2-3, with 7 bases aligning to TRBD2. Germline V gene sequence: CDR1 DFQATT, CDR2 SNEGSKA (reference sequence). The CDR3 extends over 15 amino acids. V trimming: 0 bases; J trimming: 7 bases; junction bases outside the gene matches: 10. The chain's CDR3 is CSARDYLAGAYTQYF. The CDR3 DNA is TGCAGTGCTAGAGATTATCTTGCGGGAGCATATACGCAGTATTTT.

For this clonotype: Its ends do not fully match the called genes, so a read error is possible. The chain joins TRBV7-2 to TRBJ1-1, with 10 bases identical to TRBD1. This CDR3 is 13 amino acids long. Germline V gene lookup returns CDR1 SGHTA and CDR2 FQGNSA. The CDR3 reads CACSATGGCEAFF. Written as DNA, the CDR3 is TGTGCCTGCAGCGCGACAGGGGGCTGTGAAGCTTTCTTT. The entire variable domain, with the rest obtained from reference TRBV7-2 and TRBJ1-1, is as follows: GAGVSQSPSNKVTEKGKDVELRCDPISGHTALYWYRQSLGQGLEFLIYFQGNSAPDKSGLPSDRFSAERTGGSVSTLTIQRTQQEDSAVYLCACSATGGCEAFFGQGTRLTVV.

This clonotype came up a few times. The chain is built from TRBV12-3 or TRBV12-4 and TRBJ2-3; D might be TRBD2 (6 bases). The CDR3 is 15 residues long. V lost 3 bases to trimming and J lost 2 bases, with 12 bases between them. The CDR3 DNA follows: TGTGCCAGCAGTTTTCGGAGGGGTTACACAGATACGCAGTATTTT. Protein product: CASSFRRGYTDTQYF.

The chain links TRBV6-2 or TRBV6-3 to TRBJ1-5; TRBD1 agrees at 9 bases. Germline values: CDR1 MNHEY, CDR2 SVGEGT. The CDR3 is made up of 12 amino acids. The ends lost 11 bases at V and 5 bases at J; junction bases unmatched: 4. The CDR3 spells CAGRTGDQPQHF. The CDR3 DNA reads as TGTGCCGGAAGGACAGGGGATCAGCCCCAGCATTTT.

This chain connects TRBV6-1 to TRBJ1-4; a weak D match, TRBD1 (5 bases). CDR1 is MNHNS and CDR2 is SASEGT in the germline V gene. V lost 3 bases to trimming and J lost 8 bases, with 16 bases between them. This CDR3 comprises 15 residues. This chain's CDR3 is CASSEIEGRGEKLFF. For the CDR3, the DNA is TGTGCCAGCAGTGAGATCGAGGGACGTGGGGAAAAACTGTTTTTT.

Details on this clonotype: Given a much more abundant clone one base away, this may be a read error. The chain employs TRBV11-2 and TRBJ2-3; 9 bases align to TRBD2. Per germline, CDR1 SGHAT and CDR2 FQNNGV. The CDR3 extends over 15 amino acids. The CDR3 DNA reads as TGTGTCAGCAGCTTTGGCGGGGGGGCACGGGATACGCAGTATTTT. Translating gives CVSSFGGGARDTQYF. Full variable domain (outside the CDR3, taken from reference TRBV11-2 and TRBJ2-3): EAGVAQSPRYKIIEKRQSVAFWCNPISGHATLYWYQQILGQGPKLLIQFQNNGVVDDSQLPKDRFSAERLKGVDSTLKIQPAKLEDSAVYLCVSSFGGGARDTQYFGPGTRLTVL.

This clonotype was detected only once. V usage is TRBV6-1 and J usage is TRBJ2-3, with TRBD1 matching 9 bases. The CDR3 is 15 residues long. Germline trimming cut 2 bases from V and 7 bases from J; bases unmatched to any gene: 7. Germline-derived CDR1 and CDR2 are MNHNS and SASEGT. CDR3 sequence (DNA): TGTGCCAGCAGTGAACCCCGGACAGGGGCGAATACGCAGTATTTT. Its translation is CASSEPRTGANTQYF.

This clonotype was detected many times. The chain couples TRBV6-2 or TRBV6-3 to TRBJ1-2; D not resolved. Germline V lookup: CDR1 MNHEY, CDR2 SVGEGT. V shed 6 bases and J shed 4 bases, with 9 bases lying between them. This CDR3 contains 12 residues. The CDR3 DNA follows: TGTGCCAGCAGGCCCAGACTCTATGGCTACACCTTC. This gives the protein CASRPRLYGYTF.

The rearrangement joins TRBV20-1 to TRBJ2-3; D possibly matches TRBD1 or TRBD2 (7 bases each). The germline CDR1 and CDR2 sequences are DFQATT and SNEGSKA (reference sequence). Trimming shortened V by 8 bases and J by 2 bases, and 17 bases separated the two germline ends. The CDR3 runs 14 residues. CDR3 coding DNA: TGCAGTCCAGGGGGAGGGCTAGTCACAGATACGCAGTATTTT. This codes for CSPGGGLVTDTQYF.

This clonotype has only one observation. This rearrangement joins TRBV12-3 or TRBV12-4 to TRBJ2-1; the D gene is possibly TRBD1 (5 bases). Trimming pared 6 bases from V and 10 bases from J, leaving 16 bases between. This CDR3 has 13 residues. CDR3 amino acids: CASSPTGAYEQFF. As DNA, the CDR3 is TGTGCCAGCAGCCCAACTGGGGCCTACGAGCAGTTCTTC.

The V and J genes are TRBV6-1 and TRBJ2-7, with D possibly matching TRBD2 (6 bases). The CDR3 spans 14 residues. V gave up 6 bases and J gave up 4 bases, with 16 bases separating them. Per germline, CDR1 MNHNS and CDR2 SASEGT. The CDR3 is CASRKETRRYEQYF. In DNA, the CDR3 is TGTGCCAGCAGAAAAGAGACTAGGCGGTACGAGCAGTACTTC.

In regard to this clonotype: Possible read error: a much larger clone is one base away. V usage is TRBV12-3 or TRBV12-4 and J usage is TRBJ1-5; D unresolved. The CDR3 totals 14 residues. The CDR3: CAGSLTGDRQPQHF. Here the CDR3 DNA reads TGTGCCGGCAGTTTAACTGGGGATCGTCAGCCCCAGCATTTT.

DNA of the CDR3: TGTGCCAGCCGCCGCCGGTTGGTTAGCTCCTACGAGCAGTACTTC. Its translation: CASRRRLVSSYEQYF. The V gene is TRBV27, the J gene TRBJ2-7; no clear D gene. The CDR3 consists of 15 residues. Germline V CDR1 and CDR2: MNHEY, SMNVEV (reference sequence). Trimming cost V 8 bases and J 0 bases, with 17 bases left between them.